This TCR beta chain was recovered during a study of human CD4 T cells and Enterobacteriaceae (TCRdb year 2020). The investigation overall reported the following: Ex vivo, broadly cross-reactive clonotypes appeared more expanded than specific ones, with about 55% of the 19 and most of the roughly 34 in the top 5%. The reactivity of ex vivo clonotypes was inferred solely by matching the nucleotide sequences of those clonotypes to CFSE-low cultures from the same donors.

Of note for this clone: Its antigen remains unidentified. No much larger clone is present one base from it, and per-base qualities are unavailable.

Memory CD4+ T cells were FACS-sorted on a FACSAria III to over 95% purity as all CD4+ cells other than CD45RA+CCR7+CD95- naive cells. Blood from healthy donors came from blood donation centers in Switzerland. Positive selection with CD4 and CD14 magnetic microbeads was used to enrich total CD4+ T cells and monocytes. CD8+, CD14+, CD16+, CD56+, CD19+ and CD25-bright cells were excluded before sorting. In a couple of blood donors, total memory CD4+ T cells were sequenced directly ex vivo to assess in vivo expansion of bacteria-reactive clonotypes. Peripheral blood mononuclear cells were isolated from donor blood using Ficoll-Paque Plus. Deep-level sequencing was performed on ex vivo total memory CD4+ samples, with a detection sensitivity of one cell in 200,000. Genomic DNA was extracted from cell pellets with the QIAamp DNA Micro Kit, and its quantity and purity were checked by spectrophotometry. Amplification of TCR Vbeta CDR3 regions was performed with the immunoSEQ multiplex PCR assay. The amplicons were sequenced on the Illumina HiSeq platform. Retrieved sequences were 87 nucleotides long and contained the CDR3 region. The published analysis was carried out like this. A clonotype was defined as a unique productive TCR Vbeta nucleotide sequence and was quantified by productive template frequency from ImmunoSEQ Analyzer V3.0. Expanded clonotypes were defined using a threshold set at the top 5th percentile of each repertoire ranked by frequency. The R package fossil was used to compute repertoire overlap as Chao-Jaccard, and the R package MASS was used to visualize the overlap by nonmetric multidimensional scaling. TCRdb took this table from immuneACCESS and kept in-frame rearrangements with V and J called. Such tables lack part of the clones; where checked against another copy, unresolved V genes explain under half of the gap, and the rest is unexplained. V, J and clone size derive from that table, while D and trimming were established from the DNA sequence. The sample data list about 29,000 clones, and 80% to 90% of these were observed just once. The ten largest account for approximately 0.96% of the sample.

Deletion took 1 base off V and 4 bases off J, with a span of 18 bases between the germline ends. The CDR3, from cysteine to phenylalanine, totals 18 residues. Just CDR3 DNA is preserved here, 54 bases in frame from base 1. As encoded in the germline V gene, CDR1 is SGHRS while CDR2 is YFSETQ. The chain was built from TRBV5-1 and TRBJ2-6; the D gene is tentatively TRBD1 or TRBD2, each matching 6 bases. The TCR comes from a human donor in good health. Sequenced sample: memory CD4+ T cells from blood. The cell subset or site label of this sample denotes: total memory CD4 T cells sorted directly ex vivo, unstimulated. The DNA sequence reads TGCGCCAGCAGCTTGTGGGAAAGGGGGGCGCAAGGGGCCAACGTCCTGACTTTC. It translates to CASSLWERGAQGANVLTF.